This T cell receptor (beta chain) appears in the sequencing data of a study of T cell changes during pregnancy in multiple sclerosis. Profiled with immunoSEQ multiplex PCR; TCRdb holds only in-frame clones, not every one. The sample shows tens of thousands of clones, about 91% of them seen only once. V gave up 1 base and J gave up 7 bases, with 8 bases separating them. The germline V gene encodes CDR1 SGHAT and CDR2 FQDESV (reference sequence). The CDR3 is 13 amino acids. This clonotype was sampled from a female donor with multiple sclerosis, enrolled in a pregnancy study. This chain uses TRBV11-1 with TRBJ2-1, with D perhaps matching TRBD2 (6 bases). The source was peripheral blood, collected before pregnancy. The DNA of the CDR3 is TGTGCCAGCAGCTTAGTTCGGGGGAATGAGCAGTTCTTC. Protein: CASSLVRGNEQFF.